Listed below are T cell receptor beta chains from one sample, sequenced in a study of post-analysis software for immune sequencing data. MiXCR was run by TCRdb on the PCR reads, yielding one entry per CDR3 protein. The top ten clones hold approximately 4.5% of a sample with 740,000 or so distinct CDR3 sequences, roughly 50% of them seen once. The sequencing sample was made of blood. These receptors came from a girl aged 10 to 17 with multiple sclerosis. Each CDR3 is given with its conserved first and last residue. The order of the fields is clone size, J gene, V gene, D gene, CDR3 protein, CDR3 DNA. D genes are given only for firm matches. Expanded clones get a size class; other rows say once, few or many, or leave the size out.

clone_size: .; j_call: TRBJ1-1; v_call: TRBV5-1; d_call: .; cdr3_aa: CASSEFWNTEAFF; cdr3_nt: TGCGCCAGCAGCGAGTTTTGGAACACTGAAGCTTTCTTT
clone_size: .; j_call: TRBJ2-3; v_call: TRBV29-1; d_call: .; cdr3_aa: CSVEARDQTDTQYF; cdr3_nt: TGCAGCGTAGAAGCACGAGACCAGACAGATACGCAGTATTTT
clone_size: .; j_call: TRBJ2-7; v_call: TRBV21-1; d_call: .; cdr3_aa: CASSGNSGGAGYEQYF; cdr3_nt: TGTGCCAGCAGCGGAAACAGCGGGGGGGCTGGGTACGAGCAGTACTTC
clone_size: .; j_call: TRBJ2-1; v_call: TRBV7-3; d_call: TRBD2; cdr3_aa: CASSFSGTSGLQFF; cdr3_nt: TGTGCCAGCAGCTTCTCGGGGACTAGCGGGTTGCAGTTCTTC
clone_size: .; j_call: TRBJ2-1; v_call: TRBV5-1; d_call: .; cdr3_aa: CASSLEVGGPNAEQFF; cdr3_nt: TGCGCCAGCAGCTTGGAAGTCGGGGGGCCCAATGCTGAGCAGTTCTTC
clone_size: .; j_call: TRBJ2-3; v_call: TRBV5-1; d_call: TRBD2; cdr3_aa: CASSDGRTSGGDTQYF; cdr3_nt: TGCGCCAGCAGCGACGGACGAACTAGCGGGGGAGATACGCAGTATTTT
clone_size: .; j_call: TRBJ2-7; v_call: TRBV12-5; d_call: TRBD2; cdr3_aa: CASGQGTSGTYEQYF; cdr3_nt: TGTGCTAGTGGTCAAGGGACTAGCGGGACCTACGAGCAGTACTTC
clone_size: few; j_call: TRBJ1-6; v_call: TRBV6-6; d_call: TRBD1; cdr3_aa: CASSWGQQIRDSPPHF; cdr3_nt: TGTGCCAGCAGTTGGGGACAGCAAATCCGGGATTCACCCCCCCACTTT
clone_size: .; j_call: TRBJ1-2; v_call: TRBV5-1; d_call: .; cdr3_aa: CASSLGGGSMSYGYTF; cdr3_nt: TGCGCCAGCAGCTTGGGGGGGGGATCCATGTCCTATGGCTACACCTTC
clone_size: .; j_call: TRBJ2-6; v_call: TRBV27; d_call: .; cdr3_aa: CASSFFSGANVLTF; cdr3_nt: TGTGCCAGCAGTTTCTTCTCTGGGGCCAACGTCCTGACTTTC
clone_size: .; j_call: TRBJ2-1; v_call: TRBV29-1; d_call: TRBD2; cdr3_aa: CSVVGTSGNEQFF; cdr3_nt: TGCAGCGTTGTCGGGACTAGCGGCAATGAGCAGTTCTTC